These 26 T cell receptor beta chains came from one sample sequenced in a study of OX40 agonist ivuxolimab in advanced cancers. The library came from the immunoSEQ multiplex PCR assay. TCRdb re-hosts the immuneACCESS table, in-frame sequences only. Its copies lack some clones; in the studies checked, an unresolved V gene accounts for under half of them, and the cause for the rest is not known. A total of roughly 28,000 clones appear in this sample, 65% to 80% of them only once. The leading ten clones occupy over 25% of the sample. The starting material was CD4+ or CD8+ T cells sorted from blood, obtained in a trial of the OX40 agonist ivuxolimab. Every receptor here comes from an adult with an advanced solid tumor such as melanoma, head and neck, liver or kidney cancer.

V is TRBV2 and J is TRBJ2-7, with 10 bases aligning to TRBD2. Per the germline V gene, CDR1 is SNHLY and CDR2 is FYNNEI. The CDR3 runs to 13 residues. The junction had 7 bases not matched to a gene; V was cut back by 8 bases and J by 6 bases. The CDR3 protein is CASWASGSGEQYF. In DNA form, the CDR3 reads TGTGCCAGCTGGGCTAGCGGGAGCGGCGAGCAGTACTTC.

This CDR3 reads CAWEEGAGANVLTF. The CDR3 bases are TGTGCCTGGGAAGAGGGGGCTGGGGCCAACGTCCTGACTTTC. The chain has TRBV30 and TRBJ2-6; TRBD1 might be the D (6 bases). Germline V gives CDR1 GTSNPN, CDR2 SVGIG (reference sequence). The CDR3 runs to 14 residues. Trimming removed 5 bases at V and 2 bases at J, with 10 bases between.

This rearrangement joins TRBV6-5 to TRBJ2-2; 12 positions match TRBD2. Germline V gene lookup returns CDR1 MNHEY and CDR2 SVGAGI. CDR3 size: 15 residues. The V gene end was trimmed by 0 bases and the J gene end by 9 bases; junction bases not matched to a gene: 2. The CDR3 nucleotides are TGTGCCAGCAGTTACTCGACTAGCGGGAGTAGGGAGCTGTTTTTT. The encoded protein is CASSYSTSGSRELFF.

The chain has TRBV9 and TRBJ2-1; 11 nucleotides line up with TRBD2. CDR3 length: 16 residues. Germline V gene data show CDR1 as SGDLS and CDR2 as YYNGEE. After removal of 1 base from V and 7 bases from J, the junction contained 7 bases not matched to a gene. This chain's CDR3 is CASSVPLAGGHNEQFF. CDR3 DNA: TGTGCCAGCAGCGTACCCTTAGCGGGGGGGCATAATGAGCAGTTCTTC. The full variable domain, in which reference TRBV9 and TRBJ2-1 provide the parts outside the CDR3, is DSGVTQTPKHLITATGQRVTLRCSPRSGDLSVYWYQQSLDQGLQFLIQYYNGEERAKGNILERFSAQQFPDLHSELNLSSLELGDSALYFCASSVPLAGGHNEQFFGPGTRLTVL.

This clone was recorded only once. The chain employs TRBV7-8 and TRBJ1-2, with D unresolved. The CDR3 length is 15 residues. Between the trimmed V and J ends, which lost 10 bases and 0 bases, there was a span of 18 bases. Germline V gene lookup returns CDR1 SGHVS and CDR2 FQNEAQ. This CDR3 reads CAILTWIETNYGYTF. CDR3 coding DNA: TGTGCCATTCTCACCTGGATTGAAACTAACTATGGCTACACCTTC.

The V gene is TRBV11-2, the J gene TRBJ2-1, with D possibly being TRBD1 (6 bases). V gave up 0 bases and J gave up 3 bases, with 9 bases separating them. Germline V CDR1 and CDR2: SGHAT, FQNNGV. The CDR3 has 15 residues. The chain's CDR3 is CASSLEWGLYNEQFF. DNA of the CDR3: TGTGCCAGCAGCTTAGAATGGGGGCTCTACAATGAGCAGTTCTTC.

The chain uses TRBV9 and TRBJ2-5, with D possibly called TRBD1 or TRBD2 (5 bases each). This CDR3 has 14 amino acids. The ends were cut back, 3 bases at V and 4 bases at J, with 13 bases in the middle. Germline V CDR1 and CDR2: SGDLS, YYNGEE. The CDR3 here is CASSGGDLPETQYF. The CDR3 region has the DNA TGTGCCAGCAGCGGAGGGGATTTGCCAGAGACCCAGTACTTC.

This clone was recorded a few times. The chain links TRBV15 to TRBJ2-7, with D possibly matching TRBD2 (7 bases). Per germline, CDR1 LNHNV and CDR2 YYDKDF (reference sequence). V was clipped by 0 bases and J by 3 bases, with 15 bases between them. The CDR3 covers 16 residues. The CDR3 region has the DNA TGTGCCACCAGCAGAGATATCCGGGGGGCATACTACGAGCAGTACTTC. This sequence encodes CATSRDIRGAYYEQYF.

The CDR3, as DNA: TGTGCCAGCAGTTTCAGGGGCCGAAAACTGTTTTTT. This codes for CASSFRGRKLFF. This chain links TRBV28 with TRBJ1-4, with D possibly TRBD1 on 6 matching bases. Germline V gene sequence: CDR1 MDHEN, CDR2 SYDVKM. The CDR3 length is 12 residues. Trimming stripped 3 bases from V and 10 bases from J, with 9 bases between.

The CDR3 here is CASSWGQRKNTGELFF. The CDR3 DNA follows: TGTGCCAGCAGTTGGGGACAGAGAAAGAACACCGGGGAGCTGTTTTTT. The V and J genes are TRBV28 and TRBJ2-2, with 7 positions matching TRBD1. This CDR3 comprises 16 residues. Germline lookup yields CDR1 MDHEN and CDR2 SYDVKM. The V gene end was trimmed by 4 bases and the J gene end by 1 base; junction bases not matched to a gene: 6.

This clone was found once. CDR3 bases: TGTGCCAGCAGCTTAGGGTACGGGAACGAGCAGTACTTC. Translation gives CASSLGYGNEQYF. The genes are TRBV7-9 and TRBJ2-7, with a possible D match to TRBD2 (5 bases). The V and J ends lost 1 base and 5 bases respectively, with 9 bases between them. Germline-derived CDR1 and CDR2 are SEHNR and FQNEAQ (reference sequence). This CDR3 contains 13 residues. Complete variable domain (other parts from reference TRBV7-9 and TRBJ2-7): DTGVSQNPRHKITKRGQNVTFRCDPISEHNRLYWYRQTLGQGPEFLTYFQNEAQLEKSRLLSDRFSAERPKGSFSTLEIQRTEQGDSAMYLCASSLGYGNEQYFGPGTRLTVT.

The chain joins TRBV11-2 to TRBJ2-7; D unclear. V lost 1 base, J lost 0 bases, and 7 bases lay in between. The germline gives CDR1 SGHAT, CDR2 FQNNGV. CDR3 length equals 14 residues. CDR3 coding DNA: TGTGCCAGCAGCTTAGCACGGAGCTCCTACGAGCAGTACTTC. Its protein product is CASSLARSSYEQYF.

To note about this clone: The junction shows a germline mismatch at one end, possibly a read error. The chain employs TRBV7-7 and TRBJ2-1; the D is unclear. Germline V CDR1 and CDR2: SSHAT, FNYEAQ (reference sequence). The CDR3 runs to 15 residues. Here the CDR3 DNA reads TGTGCTAGCAGCCCGACACCGAGCTCCTACAATGAGCAGTTCTTC. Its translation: CASSPTPSSYNEQFF. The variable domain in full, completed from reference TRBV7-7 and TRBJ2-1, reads GAGVSQSPRYKVTKRGQDVTLRCDPISSHATLYWYQQALGQGPEFLTYFNYEAQPDKSGLPSDRFSAERPEGSISTLTIQRTEQRDSAMYRCASSPTPSSYNEQFFGPGTRLTVL.

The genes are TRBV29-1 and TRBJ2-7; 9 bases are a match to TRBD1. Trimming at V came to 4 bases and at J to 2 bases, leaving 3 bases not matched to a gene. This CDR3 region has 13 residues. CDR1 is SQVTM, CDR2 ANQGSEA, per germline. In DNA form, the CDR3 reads TGCAGCGTTGGGACAGGGGATACCTACGAGCAGTACTTC. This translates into CSVGTGDTYEQYF.

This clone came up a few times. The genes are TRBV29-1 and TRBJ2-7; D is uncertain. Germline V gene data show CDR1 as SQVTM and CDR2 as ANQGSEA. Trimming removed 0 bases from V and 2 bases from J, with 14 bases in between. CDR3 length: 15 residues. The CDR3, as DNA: TGCAGCGTTGAAGACCCCTCCCGACGAACCTACGAGCAGTACTTC. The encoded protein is CSVEDPSRRTYEQYF.

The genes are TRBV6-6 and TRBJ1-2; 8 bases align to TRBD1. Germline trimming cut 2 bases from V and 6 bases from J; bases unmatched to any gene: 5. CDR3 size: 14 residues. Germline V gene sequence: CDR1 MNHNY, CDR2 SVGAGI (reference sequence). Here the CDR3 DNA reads TGTGCCAGCAGTTACGGACAGGGACTCGATGGCTACACCTTC. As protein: CASSYGQGLDGYTF.

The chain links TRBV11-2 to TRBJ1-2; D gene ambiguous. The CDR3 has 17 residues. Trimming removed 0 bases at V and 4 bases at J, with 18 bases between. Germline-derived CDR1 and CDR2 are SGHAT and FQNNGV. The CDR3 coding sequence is TGTGCCAGCAGCTTAGATCCTTACAGCCCTATCGCCTATGGCTACACCTTC. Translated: CASSLDPYSPIAYGYTF.

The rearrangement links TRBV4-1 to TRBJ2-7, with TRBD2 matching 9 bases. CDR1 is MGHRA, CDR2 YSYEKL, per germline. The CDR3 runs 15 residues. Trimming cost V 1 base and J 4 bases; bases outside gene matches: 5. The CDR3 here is CASSQVELAGYEQYF. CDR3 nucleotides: TGCGCCAGCAGCCAAGTTGAGCTAGCGGGATACGAGCAGTACTTC.

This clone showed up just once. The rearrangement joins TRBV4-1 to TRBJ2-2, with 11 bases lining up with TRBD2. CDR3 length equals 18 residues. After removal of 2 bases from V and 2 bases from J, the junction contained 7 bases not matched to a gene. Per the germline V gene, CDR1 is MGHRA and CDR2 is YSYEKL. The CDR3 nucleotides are TGCGCCAGCAGCCAACAAGCTCTAGCGGGAGGAAACACCGGGGAGCTGTTTTTT. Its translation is CASSQQALAGGNTGELFF.

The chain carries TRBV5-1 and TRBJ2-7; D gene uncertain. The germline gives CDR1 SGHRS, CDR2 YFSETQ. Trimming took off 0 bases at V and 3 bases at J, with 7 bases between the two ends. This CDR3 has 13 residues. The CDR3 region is CASSLAPDYEQYF. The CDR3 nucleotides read TGCGCCAGCAGCTTGGCCCCAGACTACGAGCAGTACTTC.

The CDR3 is CASSLGLRVVQGEYGYTF. CDR3 nucleotide sequence: TGTGCCAGCAGCTTAGGCCTAAGGGTGGTACAGGGGGAGTATGGCTACACCTTC. This chain uses TRBV13 with TRBJ1-2; 8 nucleotides match TRBD1. V dropped 0 bases and J dropped 5; count of bases not matched to a gene: 14. Germline V gene lookup returns CDR1 PRHDT and CDR2 FYEKMQ (reference sequence). CDR3 length: 18 residues. Using reference TRBV13 and TRBJ1-2 for the parts outside the CDR3, the full variable domain is AAGVIQSPRHLIKEKRETATLKCYPIPRHDTVYWYQQGPGQDPQFLISFYEKMQSDKGSIPDRFSAQQFSDYHSELNMSSLELGDSALYFCASSLGLRVVQGEYGYTFGSGTRLTVV.

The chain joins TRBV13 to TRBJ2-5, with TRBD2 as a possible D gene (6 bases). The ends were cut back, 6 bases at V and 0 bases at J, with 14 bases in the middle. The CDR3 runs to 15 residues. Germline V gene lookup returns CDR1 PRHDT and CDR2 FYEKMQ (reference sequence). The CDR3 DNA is TGTGCCAGCAGTTTCCGGGAGTGGAACCAAGAGACCCAGTACTTC. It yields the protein CASSFREWNQETQYF.

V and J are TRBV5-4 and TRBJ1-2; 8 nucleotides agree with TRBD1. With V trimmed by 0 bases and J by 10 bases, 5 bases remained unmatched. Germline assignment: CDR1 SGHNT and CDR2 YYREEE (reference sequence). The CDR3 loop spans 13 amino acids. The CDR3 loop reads CASSLETGAFYTF. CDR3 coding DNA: TGTGCCAGCAGCTTGGAGACAGGGGCATTCTACACCTTC.

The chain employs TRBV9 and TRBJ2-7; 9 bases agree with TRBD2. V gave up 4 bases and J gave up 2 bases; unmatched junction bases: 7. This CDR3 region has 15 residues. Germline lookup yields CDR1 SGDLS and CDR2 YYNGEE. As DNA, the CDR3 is TGTGCCAGCAGCCCCAAGCGGGGGGAGACCTACGAGCAGTACTTC. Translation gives CASSPKRGETYEQYF.

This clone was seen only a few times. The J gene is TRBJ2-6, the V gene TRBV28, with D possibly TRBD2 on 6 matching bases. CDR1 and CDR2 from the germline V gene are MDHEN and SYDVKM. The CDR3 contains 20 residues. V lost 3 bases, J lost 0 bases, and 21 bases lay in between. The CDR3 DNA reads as TGTGCCAGCAGTTTTGGGGCGGGGTCCCTTACCCCCTCTGGGGCCAACGTCCTGACTTTC. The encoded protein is CASSFGAGSLTPSGANVLTF.

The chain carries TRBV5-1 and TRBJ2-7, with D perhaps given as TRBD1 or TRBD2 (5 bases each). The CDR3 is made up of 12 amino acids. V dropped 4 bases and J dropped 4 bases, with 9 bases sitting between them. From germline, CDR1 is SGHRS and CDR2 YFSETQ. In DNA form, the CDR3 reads TGCGCCAGCAGCCTGGGGGATTACGAGCAGTACTTC. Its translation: CASSLGDYEQYF.